Listed here are 17 T cell receptor beta chains from one sample, sequenced in a study of cytomegalovirus exposure and HLA in healthy donors. PCR amplification relied on 60 Vbeta primers (plus 13 Jbeta primers). Produced via immunoSEQ multiplex PCR; TCRdb's table is partial and in-frame only. The sample lists 110,000 to 150,000 clones; about 74% were seen once. Source material: PBMCs. Source of these receptors: a woman in her forties in good health and CMV-seronegative.

The chain couples TRBV6-5 to TRBJ1-3; perhaps TRBD1 as D (6 bases). V lost 2 bases to trimming and J lost 4 bases, with 15 bases between them. There are 16 residues in the CDR3. Germline CDR1 and CDR2: MNHEY and SVGAGI. CDR3 nucleotide sequence: TGTGCCAGCAGTTACCTGGACAGACCGGTAGGAAACACCATATATTTT. Amino acid sequence: CASSYLDRPVGNTIYF.

The chain has TRBV2 and TRBJ2-6, with 8 positions matching TRBD1. This CDR3 spans 16 amino acids. The J segment lost 0 bases and the V segment lost 4 bases, leaving 2 bases of the junction unmatched. Germline values: CDR1 SNHLY, CDR2 FYNNEI. CDR3 sequence (DNA): TGTGCCAGCAGTGGGACAGGGAGCTCTGGGGCCAACGTCCTGACTTTC. Its translation is CASSGTGSSGANVLTF.

The DNA for the CDR3 is TGTGCCAGCAGTTACGGGGCAGGTCCGATGAACACTGAAGCTTTCTTT. Translating it yields CASSYGAGPMNTEAFF. The rearrangement joins TRBV6-6 to TRBJ1-1; tentatively, D is TRBD1 (5 bases). The CDR3 runs 16 residues. The germline V and J ends were trimmed by 2 bases and 0 bases, with 13 bases remaining between them. Germline-derived CDR1 and CDR2 are MNHNY and SVGAGI (reference sequence).

V and J are TRBV6-1 and TRBJ2-7; D gene uncertain. Germline V gives CDR1 MNHNS, CDR2 SASEGT. This CDR3 comprises 14 residues. V dropped 4 bases and J dropped 4 bases, with 14 bases sitting between them. CDR3 in amino acids: CASSVAWQSYEQYF. The DNA for the CDR3 is TGTGCCAGCAGTGTAGCTTGGCAATCATACGAGCAGTACTTC.

The J gene is TRBJ2-3, the V gene TRBV2; 14 nucleotides align to TRBD2. The length of the CDR3 is 14 residues. Germline-derived CDR1 and CDR2 are SNHLY and FYNNEI. The ends lost 9 bases at V and 6 bases at J; junction bases unmatched: 5. The CDR3 DNA follows: TGTGCCAGGGAGGGGACTAGCGGGAGTGATACGCAGTATTTT. Its protein is CAREGTSGSDTQYF.

Points on this clone: This may come from a read error, since a much larger clone is one base off. This rearrangement joins TRBV7-9 to TRBJ1-6, with a weak D call TRBD1 (5 bases). There are 14 residues in the CDR3. From germline, CDR1 is SEHNR and CDR2 FQNEAQ (reference sequence). Trimming removed 1 base at V and 6 bases at J, with 7 bases between. In DNA form, the CDR3 reads TGTGCCAGCAGCTTAGGACAGTTTAATTCACCCCTCCACTTT. This gives the protein CASSLGQFNSPLHF. Supplemented by reference TRBV7-9 and TRBJ1-6, the full variable domain reads DTGVSQNPRHKITKRGQNVTFRCDPISEHNRLYWYRQTLGQGPEFLTYFQNEAQLEKSRLLSDRFSAERPKGSFSTLEIQRTEQGDSAMYLCASSLGQFNSPLHFGNGTRLTVT.

This chain links TRBV5-1 with TRBJ1-4; D unresolved. Germline V CDR1 and CDR2: SGHRS, YFSETQ. V shed 0 bases and J shed 6 bases, with 9 bases lying between them. The CDR3 is 14 amino acids. CDR3 amino acids: CASSLAGWDEKLFF. CDR3 DNA sequence: TGCGCCAGCAGCTTGGCCGGGTGGGATGAAAAACTGTTTTTT.

This clone has more than one count but fewer than ten. V and J are TRBV28 and TRBJ1-4; 7 positions match TRBD1. J was trimmed by 4 bases and V by 5 bases; bases with no gene match: 10. This CDR3 has 16 amino acids. The V gene's germline CDR1 is MDHEN and CDR2 SYDVKM. DNA of the CDR3: TGTGCCAGCAGTCCCCCGGGACAGAAGGATAATGAAAAACTGTTTTTT. Its protein product is CASSPPGQKDNEKLFF.

In this sample, this clone turned up many times. The rearrangement uses TRBV5-1 and TRBJ1-1, with D unclear. V dropped 4 bases and J dropped 0 bases, with 16 bases sitting between them. This CDR3 region has 16 residues. Germline values: CDR1 SGHRS, CDR2 YFSETQ. The CDR3 DNA sequence: TGCGCCAGCAGCCCGGTTACGGCAGGTGTGAACACTGAAGCTTTCTTT. Residues: CASSPVTAGVNTEAFF.

The CDR3 bases are TGCGCCAGCAGCTCCGCGGGACAGGGGTTTTGGGAGACCCAGTACTTC. Translating gives CASSSAGQGFWETQYF. V is TRBV5-1 and J is TRBJ2-5; 10 nucleotides match TRBD1. Germline CDR1 SGHRS, CDR2 YFSETQ. CDR3 length: 16 residues. Trimming cost V 3 bases and J 5 bases; bases outside gene matches: 10.

This chain joins TRBV7-8 and TRBJ1-6; no definite D call. This CDR3 has 13 amino acids. Germline V gene sequence: CDR1 SGHVS, CDR2 FQNEAQ. Between the trimmed V and J ends, which lost 3 bases and 11 bases, there was a span of 11 bases. Written as DNA, the CDR3 is TGTGCCAGCAGCTTCTCCCCACGCGCACCCCTCCACTTT. This sequence encodes CASSFSPRAPLHF.

The chain has TRBV7-9 and TRBJ2-7; D remains unclear. Germline values: CDR1 SEHNR, CDR2 FQNEAQ (reference sequence). The V and J ends lost 2 bases and 6 bases respectively, with 8 bases between them. The CDR3 runs 12 residues. The CDR3 sequence is CASSLTEGEQYF. CDR3 coding DNA: TGTGCCAGCAGCTTAACAGAAGGCGAGCAGTACTTC.

This chain uses TRBV4-1 with TRBJ2-3; D is undetermined. Per the germline V gene, CDR1 is MGHRA and CDR2 is YSYEKL. CDR3 length equals 17 residues. V dropped 0 bases and J dropped 5 bases, with 18 bases sitting between them. CDR3 region: CASSQDIGPLAGDTQYF. DNA for the CDR3: TGCGCCAGCAGCCAAGACATCGGTCCTTTGGCAGGAGATACGCAGTATTTT.

In its sample, this clone was seen a few times. The chain combines TRBV6-5 with TRBJ2-1; 7 positions agree with TRBD2. There are 12 residues in the CDR3. Per the germline V gene, CDR1 is MNHEY and CDR2 is SVGAGI. V trimming: 10 bases; J trimming: 7 bases; junction bases outside the gene matches: 7. The DNA of the CDR3 is TGTGCCACGTCAAGCGGGGTAAATGAGCAGTTCTTC. Protein sequence: CATSSGVNEQFF.

In the case of this clone: The same CDR3 also results from other DNA sequences found in this sample. The chain recombines TRBV18 with TRBJ1-3; D ambiguous. The CDR3 sequence is 14 residues long. Per germline, CDR1 KGHSH and CDR2 LQKENI. The germline V and J ends were trimmed by 3 bases and 4 bases, with 10 bases remaining between them. CDR3 sequence: CASSPTGSGNTIYF. The CDR3 coding sequence is TGTGCCAGCTCACCGACGGGGTCCGGAAACACCATATATTTT.

The chain joins TRBV6-1 to TRBJ1-2, with no clear D. Trimming removed 3 bases from V and 8 bases from J, with 10 bases in between. The CDR3 loop spans 12 amino acids. Per the germline V gene, CDR1 is MNHNS and CDR2 is SASEGT. CDR3 in amino acids: CASSEAARGYTF. The CDR3 DNA is TGTGCCAGCAGTGAGGCAGCGAGGGGCTACACCTTC.

This clone was found a few times. The genes are TRBV4-1 and TRBJ1-1, with a tentative D call TRBD1 (5 bases). The germline CDR1 and CDR2 sequences are MGHRA and YSYEKL. CDR3 length: 16 amino acids. Trimming pared 1 base from V and 1 base from J, leaving 13 bases between. CDR3 sequence (DNA): TGCGCCAGCAGCCAAGGTGAGGTAAGGGGGAACACTGAAGCTTTCTTT. Translated, it gives CASSQGEVRGNTEAFF.